The 22 T cell receptor beta chains in this list originate from one sample, sequenced in a study of blood T cell repertoires in COVID-19. Assay: immunoSEQ multiplex PCR; the TCRdb copy retains only in-frame clones and omits some. The profile shows 200,000 or so clones, just under 85% of them singletons. Sequencing input: peripheral blood. The receptors come from a human donor with acute or convalescent COVID-19. The donor label of this sample is uncertain.

This clone has a handful of counts. The rearrangement links TRBV4-2 to TRBJ1-5; TRBD1 might be the D (6 bases). The CDR3 is 15 residues long. Germline assignment: CDR1 LGHNA and CDR2 YNFKEQ. The V end was cut by 4 bases, the J end by 3 bases, with 13 bases between. CDR3 loop: CASSPSTGSNQPQHF. Written as DNA, the CDR3 is TGTGCCAGCAGCCCAAGCACAGGGTCCAATCAGCCCCAGCATTTT.

This chain connects TRBV27 to TRBJ2-5; 7 nucleotides line up with TRBD1. The CDR3 runs to 16 residues. Germline loops: CDR1 MNHEY, CDR2 SMNVEV (reference sequence). Losses at the gene ends were 5 bases for V and 4 bases for J; bases not matched to a gene: 13. The CDR3 sequence is CASSPLKGAGSETQYF. CDR3 coding DNA: TGTGCCAGCAGTCCACTTAAGGGGGCAGGGTCAGAGACCCAGTACTTC.

The V gene is TRBV30, the J gene TRBJ2-7; D is ambiguous. This CDR3 comprises 13 residues. Germline CDR1 reads GTSNPN; CDR2 reads SVGIG (reference sequence). V was clipped by 0 bases and J by 2 bases, with 8 bases between them. CDR3 residues: CAWSVQSPYEQYF. CDR3 DNA: TGTGCCTGGAGTGTACAGAGCCCCTACGAGCAGTACTTC.

As concerns this clone: The identical CDR3 is also encoded by other nucleotide sequences in the sample. The V gene is TRBV6-2 or TRBV6-3, the J gene TRBJ2-2, with 7 bases lining up with TRBD1. V was pared by 5 bases and J by 6 bases, with 6 bases of the junction left unmatched. Looked up from germline, CDR1 is MNHEY and CDR2 is SVGEGT. The CDR3 spans 14 residues. Written as DNA, the CDR3 is TGTGCCAGCAGTGAGGACAGGACTCCCGGGGAGCTGTTTTTT. Translating it yields CASSEDRTPGELFF.

This chain links TRBV13 with TRBJ1-1; D unresolved. CDR1 is PRHDT and CDR2 is FYEKMQ in the germline V gene (reference sequence). The CDR3 spans 14 residues. V was trimmed by 3 bases and J by 1 base, leaving 9 bases between them. CDR3 bases: TGTGCCAGCAGCTTGAACAGTCCGAACACTGAAGCTTTCTTT. The encoded protein is CASSLNSPNTEAFF.

This clone was counted a few times. The chain employs TRBV4-1 and TRBJ2-7, with D perhaps matching TRBD1 (5 bases). The V and J ends lost 4 bases and 2 bases respectively, with 12 bases between them. This CDR3 is 14 amino acids long. From germline, CDR1 is MGHRA and CDR2 YSYEKL. The CDR3 is CASSLNGATYEQYF. The DNA of the CDR3 is TGCGCCAGCAGCCTTAATGGGGCCACCTACGAGCAGTACTTC.

The rearrangement links TRBV11-2 to TRBJ2-1; D is uncertain. The CDR3 has 12 residues. V lost 2 bases and J 7 bases, leaving 6 bases between the germline ends. Germline assignment: CDR1 SGHAT and CDR2 FQNNGV. This chain's CDR3 is CASSLSENEQFF. CDR3 nucleotides: TGTGCCAGCAGCTTAAGCGAAAATGAGCAGTTCTTC. The entire variable domain, with the rest obtained from reference TRBV11-2 and TRBJ2-1, is as follows: EAGVAQSPRYKIIEKRQSVAFWCNPISGHATLYWYQQILGQGPKLLIQFQNNGVVDDSQLPKDRFSAERLKGVDSTLKIQPAKLEDSAVYLCASSLSENEQFFGPGTRLTVL.

The rearrangement joins TRBV30 to TRBJ1-2; 8 bases are shared with TRBD1. Germline CDR1 reads GTSNPN; CDR2 reads SVGIG (reference sequence). There are 15 residues in the CDR3. V trimming: 7 bases; J trimming: 7 bases; junction bases outside the gene matches: 17. In DNA form, the CDR3 reads TGTGCCTTACAAAAACGGACAGGGATTATTGGTGGCTACACCTTC. It codes for CALQKRTGIIGGYTF.

This sequence joins TRBV9 and TRBJ2-6, with TRBD1 matching over 8 bases. The CDR3 loop spans 17 amino acids. After removal of 2 bases from V and 4 bases from J, the junction contained 8 bases not matched to a gene. Germline CDR1 is SGDLS and CDR2 is YYNGEE. This CDR3 reads CASSVSTGALGANVLTF. The CDR3 bases are TGTGCCAGCAGCGTTTCGACAGGGGCTCTGGGGGCCAACGTCCTGACTTTC.

This clone is a singleton in its sample. J is TRBJ2-7 and V is TRBV19, with 10 nucleotides matching TRBD1. Trimming at V came to 6 bases and at J to 3 bases, leaving 8 bases not matched to a gene. The CDR3 sequence is 15 residues long. CDR1 is LNHDA, CDR2 SQIVND, per germline (reference sequence). The chain's CDR3 is CASSPRDRGGYEQYF. The CDR3 DNA reads as TGTGCCAGTAGCCCCCGGGACAGGGGTGGCTACGAGCAGTACTTC.

This rearrangement joins TRBV20-1 to TRBJ2-5, with no clear D. CDR1 is DFQATT and CDR2 is SNEGSKA in the germline V gene (reference sequence). This CDR3 has 11 residues. The germline V and J ends were trimmed by 6 bases and 5 bases, with 10 bases remaining between them. DNA for the CDR3: TGCAGTGCCTCATTCGGGGAGACCCAGTACTTC. Translating gives CSASFGETQYF.

Turning to this clone: The same CDR3 arises from other DNA sequences in this sample as well. The chain joins TRBV5-6 to TRBJ2-1, with 12 bases identical to TRBD2. Unmatched junction bases numbered 4, after V lost 2 bases and J lost 7 bases. The germline V gene has CDR1 SGHDT and CDR2 YYEEEE. CDR3 length: 15 amino acids. The CDR3 DNA reads as TGTGCCAGCAGCTTTCGACTAGCGGGAGTAAATGAGCAGTTCTTC. Translating gives CASSFRLAGVNEQFF.

The CDR3 nucleotides read TGTGCCAGCTCACAGGGACAGGACACCGGGGAGCTGTTTTTT. Translated, it gives CASSQGQDTGELFF. V and J are TRBV18 and TRBJ2-2; TRBD1 matches at 8 bases. The CDR3 runs to 14 residues. CDR1 is KGHSH and CDR2 is LQKENI in the germline V gene. Trimming removed 4 bases from V and 3 bases from J; junction bases left unmatched: 1. Variable domain in full (rest from reference TRBV18 and TRBJ2-2): NAGVMQNPRHLVRRRGQEARLRCSPMKGHSHVYWYRQLPEEGLKFMVYLQKENIIDESGMPKERFSAEFPKEGPSILRIQQVVRGDSAAYFCASSQGQDTGELFFGEGSRLTVL.

This chain joins TRBV9 and TRBJ1-1; 9 nucleotides align to TRBD1. CDR1 and CDR2 from the germline V gene are SGDLS and YYNGEE. V lost 3 bases to trimming and J lost 4 bases; unmatched junction nucleotides: 10. The CDR3 is made up of 16 amino acids. The CDR3, as DNA: TGTGCCAGCAGCGCACAGGGGGCATCCGTCGGCACTGAAGCTTTCTTT. It translates to CASSAQGASVGTEAFF.

CDR3 protein: CASSFASGSPGELFF. The CDR3 DNA follows: TGCGCCAGCAGCTTTGCTAGCGGGAGCCCCGGGGAGCTGTTTTTT. This chain links TRBV5-1 with TRBJ2-2, with 10 bases matching TRBD2. This CDR3 has 15 residues. The germline gives CDR1 SGHRS, CDR2 YFSETQ. The V gene end was trimmed by 2 bases and the J gene end by 6 bases; junction bases not matched to a gene: 4.

V is TRBV5-4 and J is TRBJ2-3, with 7 bases lining up with TRBD1. Looked up from germline, CDR1 is SGHNT and CDR2 is YYREEE (reference sequence). V lost 1 base to trimming and J lost 0 bases; unmatched junction nucleotides: 5. The CDR3 is made up of 16 amino acids. The CDR3, as DNA: TGTGCCAGCAGCTTGTTTGGGACAGAGAGCACAGATACGCAGTATTTT. Translation: CASSLFGTESTDTQYF.

V gene TRBV28 combines with J gene TRBJ1-2, with D possibly being TRBD1 (5 bases). Trimming removed 5 bases at V and 4 bases at J, with 20 bases between. The germline CDR1 and CDR2 sequences are MDHEN and SYDVKM. The CDR3 is made up of 16 amino acids. The CDR3, as DNA: TGTGCCAGCAGTGCACCGGGACTCCGAGGAAGCTATGGCTACACCTTC. It yields the protein CASSAPGLRGSYGYTF.

CDR3 DNA sequence: TGTGCCACCAGTGATTCCGGCAGGGGAGCGGCAGATACGCAGTATTTT. It yields the protein CATSDSGRGAADTQYF. The J gene is TRBJ2-3, the V gene TRBV24-1, with D possibly TRBD1 on 6 matching bases. Germline-derived CDR1 and CDR2 are KGHDR and SFDVKD. V was cut by 2 bases and J by 4 bases, with 15 bases left in between. This CDR3 region has 16 residues.

The sample holds one count of this clone. The chain has TRBV5-6 and TRBJ1-1, with D uncertain. V was shortened by 4 bases and J by 4 bases, with 17 bases between the two germline ends. The CDR3 sequence is 15 residues long. Germline V lookup: CDR1 SGHDT, CDR2 YYEEEE. The CDR3 here is CASSRVGSAVTEAFF. In nucleotides, the CDR3 is TGTGCCAGCAGCCGGGTTGGGAGCGCCGTCACTGAAGCTTTCTTT.

This chain links TRBV3-1 (or the pseudogene TRBV3-2) with TRBJ1-5; 7 nucleotides match TRBD1. Germline V gene sequence: CDR1 LGHDT, CDR2 YNNKEL (reference sequence). This CDR3 spans 14 amino acids. After removal of 4 bases from V and 3 bases from J, the junction contained 3 bases not matched to a gene. In DNA form, the CDR3 reads TGTGCCAGCAGCCTCGGGACAGTCAATCAGCCCCAGCATTTT. It specifies CASSLGTVNQPQHF.

The rearrangement uses TRBV5-1 and TRBJ2-5; no reliable D call. This CDR3 is 13 amino acids long. Per germline, CDR1 SGHRS and CDR2 YFSETQ. The V and J ends lost 0 bases and 7 bases respectively, with 10 bases between them. The CDR3 region has the DNA TGCGCCAGCAGCTTGGGGCTCGGCGGGACCCAGTACTTC. Encoded protein: CASSLGLGGTQYF. Complete variable domain (other parts from reference TRBV5-1 and TRBJ2-5): KAGVTQTPRYLIKTRGQQVTLSCSPISGHRSVSWYQQTPGQGLQFLFEYFSETQRNKGNFPGRFSGRQFSNSRSEMNVSTLELGDSALYLCASSLGLGGTQYFGPGTRLLVL.

This clone has just one count. The chain joins TRBV11-2 to TRBJ2-3; D unresolved. CDR1 SGHAT and CDR2 FQNNGV come from the germline V gene. Trimming took off 5 bases at V and 1 base at J, with 7 bases between the two ends. The CDR3 contains 13 residues. The CDR3: CASSLPGTDTQYF. CDR3 nucleotide sequence: TGTGCCAGCAGCCTACCCGGCACAGATACGCAGTATTTT.